What follows are 23 T cell receptor beta chains derived from one specimen sequenced in a study of breast tumors, draining lymph nodes, adjacent tissues. TCRdb re-called the multiplex PCR reads with MiXCR, one entry per CDR3 protein. The table has approximately 280,000 distinct CDR3 sequences, around 30% seen once. Axillary draining lymph nodes of breast cancer patients supplied the node samples. Source material: axillary lymph node tissue. These receptors all come from a female donor with breast cancer. Some clones in this sample may be carry-over from other donors' samples.

A note on this clonotype: Being one base from a much bigger clone, this may be a read error. The J gene is TRBJ2-7, the V gene TRBV2; D is unclear. Germline V gives CDR1 SNHLY, CDR2 FYNNEI. This CDR3 spans 19 amino acids. V lost 5 bases to trimming and J lost 3 bases, with 29 bases between them. The CDR3 reads CASSLTTFPGPKGDYEQYF. The CDR3 DNA follows: TGTGCCAGCAGTCTGACGACATTCCCCGGCCCAAAGGGTGACTACGAGCAGTACTTC.

This clonotype showed up many times. This chain uses TRBV11-2 with TRBJ2-3; D unresolved. CDR1 and CDR2 (germline): SGHAT, FQNNGV. CDR3 length: 14 amino acids. The ends were cut back, 0 bases at V and 0 bases at J, with 4 bases in the middle. The CDR3 region has the DNA TGTGCCAGCAGCTTAGATCGGAGCACAGATACGCAGTATTTT. Translating it yields CASSLDRSTDTQYF.

This clonotype was observed many times. V and J are TRBV20-1 and TRBJ1-2; D call uncertain. This CDR3 comprises 12 residues. The germline V gene has CDR1 DFQATT and CDR2 SNEGSKA (reference sequence). Trimming took off 3 bases at V and 2 bases at J, with 7 bases between the two ends. Here the CDR3 reads CSARGLNYGYTF. The CDR3 DNA reads TGCAGTGCTAGGGGTTTAAACTATGGCTACACCTTC.

V and J are TRBV7-2 and TRBJ2-1; TRBD2 agrees at 8 bases. The V segment lost 2 bases and the J segment 8 bases; nucleotides outside the gene matches: 5. CDR1 SGHTA and CDR2 FQGNSA come from the germline V gene. The CDR3 is 14 amino acids. CDR3 nucleotide sequence: TGTGCCAGCAGCTTAAGTAGCGGGAACGATGAGCAGTTCTTC. Translated, it gives CASSLSSGNDEQFF.

There are many counts of this clonotype. The rearrangement uses TRBV25-1 and TRBJ2-7, with 10 nucleotides matching TRBD2. This CDR3 is built from 15 residues. Germline CDR1 and CDR2: MGHDK and SYGVNS. The trim removed 4 bases at V and 2 bases at J, leaving 5 bases unmatched. The CDR3 DNA follows: TGTGCCAGCAGTGTGGGACTAGCGTGGGCCTACGAGCAGTACTTC. Translation: CASSVGLAWAYEQYF.

A remark on this clonotype: This could be a read error, since a much larger clone is one nucleotide away. The rearrangement links TRBV6-5 to TRBJ2-6; tentatively, D is TRBD2 (6 bases). V gave up 5 bases and J gave up 0 bases, with 17 bases separating them. Germline V gives CDR1 MNHEY, CDR2 SVGAGI. The CDR3 is 18 amino acids. In nucleotides, the CDR3 is TGTGCCAGCAGTCCCACTCGCGGGAAGAGCTCTGGGGCCAACGTCCTGACTTTC. It yields the protein CASSPTRGKSSGANVLTF.

This chain connects TRBV5-6 to TRBJ2-7, with D uncertain. V lost 1 base and J 1 base, leaving 12 bases between the germline ends. Germline V CDR1 and CDR2: SGHDT, YYEEEE. The CDR3 loop spans 15 amino acids. CDR3 in DNA: TGTGCCAGCAGCTTGAGACACCTGCTATCCTACGAGCAGTACTTC. Its translation: CASSLRHLLSYEQYF.

There are a few counts of this clonotype. The chain uses TRBV11-2 and TRBJ2-7; 10 positions match TRBD2. CDR1 and CDR2 (germline): SGHAT, FQNNGV. The CDR3 is 15 amino acids. The J segment lost 3 bases and the V segment lost 6 bases, leaving 8 bases of the junction unmatched. The CDR3 DNA is TGTGCCAGCAGGAAAACTAGCGGGGTATTCTACGAGCAGTACTTC. This codes for CASRKTSGVFYEQYF.

This clonotype was seen repeatedly, ten times or more. The chain combines TRBV7-2 with TRBJ2-5; TRBD2 agrees at 8 bases. Germline V CDR1 and CDR2: SGHTA, FQGNSA. The ends lost 8 bases at V and 3 bases at J; junction bases unmatched: 8. This CDR3 is built from 14 residues. CDR3 sequence: CASLVTAGEETQYF. The CDR3 nucleotides are TGTGCCAGCTTAGTCACAGCGGGAGAAGAGACCCAGTACTTC.

V is TRBV5-4 and J is TRBJ2-3; possibly TRBD2 for D (6 bases). The V gene's germline CDR1 is SGHNT and CDR2 YYREEE (reference sequence). The CDR3 extends over 12 amino acids. V dropped 5 bases and J dropped 8 bases, with 12 bases sitting between them. The CDR3 DNA reads TGTGCCAGCAGGGAGGGTCCCCCTACGCAGTATTTT. It codes for CASREGPPTQYF.

This clonotype has at least ten counts. The chain has TRBV5-8 and TRBJ1-5; D uncertain. The germline V gene has CDR1 SGHTS and CDR2 YDEGEE. Trimming took 4 bases from V and 3 from J, leaving 11 bases between them. The CDR3 consists of 14 residues. The CDR3 here is CASSLETNNQPQHF. CDR3 nucleotide sequence: TGTGCCAGCAGCCTAGAGACAAACAATCAGCCCCAGCATTTT.

This clonotype was found many times. This chain uses TRBV7-2 with TRBJ2-2; 13 positions agree with TRBD2. The ends lost 5 bases at V and 4 bases at J; junction bases unmatched: 4. In germline, CDR1 is SGHTA, CDR2 FQGNSA. This CDR3 region has 16 residues. In DNA form, the CDR3 reads TGTGCCAGCAGCCGGACTAGCGGGAGTATCACCGGGGAGCTGTTTTTT. Translated, it gives CASSRTSGSITGELFF.

Only a few counts were recorded for this clonotype. One end of the junction is discordant with germline, which a read error may explain. The CDR3 loop reads CASSLISGELSF. The DNA of the CDR3 is TGTGCCAGCAGCTTAATATCCGGGGAGCTGTCTTTT. V usage is TRBV7-3 and J usage is TRBJ2-2; D may be TRBD2 (5 bases). The CDR3 has 12 amino acids. Germline V gene lookup returns CDR1 SGHTA and CDR2 FQGTGA.

This clonotype has a count of ten or more. The chain is built from TRBV12-3 or TRBV12-4 and TRBJ2-7; 14 nucleotides agree with TRBD2. The V and J ends lost 6 bases and 5 bases, in that order; junction bases with no gene match: 6. The length of the CDR3 is 15 residues. DNA of the CDR3: TGTGCCAGCAGCCCGGGACTAGCGGGAGTTCACGAGCAGTACTTC. Protein product: CASSPGLAGVHEQYF.

This clonotype was recorded many times. This chain uses TRBV11-3 with TRBJ2-2; 7 positions match TRBD1. Germline V lookup: CDR1 SGHNT, CDR2 YENEEA. The V and J ends lost 4 bases and 3 bases, in that order; junction bases with no gene match: 5. CDR3 length equals 15 residues. The CDR3 region is CASSSGTADTGELFF. The DNA for the CDR3 is TGTGCCAGCAGCTCCGGGACAGCCGACACCGGGGAGCTGTTTTTT.

This clonotype came up a few times. V is TRBV6-5 and J is TRBJ2-7; TRBD2 might be the D (6 bases). Trimming removed 5 bases from V and 0 bases from J, with 17 bases in between. This CDR3 comprises 16 residues. Per the germline V gene, CDR1 is MNHEY and CDR2 is SVGAGI. The CDR3: CASSRPGLPSSYEQYF. CDR3 in DNA: TGTGCCAGCAGTCGACCGGGACTCCCAAGCTCCTACGAGCAGTACTTC.

This clonotype occurred many times. The chain is built from TRBV20-1 and TRBJ1-2, with D unclear. This CDR3 contains 11 residues. Germline loops: CDR1 DFQATT, CDR2 SNEGSKA (reference sequence). V was trimmed by 4 bases and J by 1 base, leaving 4 bases between them. The CDR3 DNA reads TGCAGTGCTACAGATAACTATGGCTACACCTTC. The encoded protein is CSATDNYGYTF.

This clonotype appeared a few times. A read error may explain this, as a much larger clone is one base away. The CDR3 does not end in the conserved phenylalanine or tryptophan, so this is likely a read error. The chain carries TRBV7-2 and TRBJ2-7; 14 bases are shared with TRBD2. This CDR3 region has 14 residues. CDR1 and CDR2 (germline): SGHTA, FQGNSA. The ends lost 3 bases at V and 5 bases at J; junction bases unmatched: 0. The CDR3 sequence: CASSLGLAGDEQYL. For the CDR3, the DNA is TGTGCCAGCAGCTTGGGACTAGCGGGAGACGAGCAGTACCTC.

This clonotype was observed at least ten times. The chain combines TRBV20-1 with TRBJ2-7; 9 bases are shared with TRBD1. V shed 0 bases, J shed 2 bases, and the junction held 2 bases outside the gene matches. Germline assignment: CDR1 DFQATT and CDR2 SNEGSKA (reference sequence). The CDR3 is 14 residues long. The CDR3 loop is CSARDNRGPYEQYF. CDR3 DNA: TGCAGTGCTAGAGATAACAGGGGGCCCTACGAGCAGTACTTC.

As regards this clonotype: Because the CDR3 is missing its conserved closing phenylalanine or tryptophan, this is likely a read error. Because the CDR3's place on the DNA is in doubt, the DNA is left out and the CDR3 is given as listed by TCRdb. V is TRBV19 and J is TRBJ1-2; the table's TRBD1 call for D was not verified on the DNA. Per the germline V gene, CDR1 is LNHDA and CDR2 is SQIVND (reference sequence). Inclusive of both ends, the CDR3 amounts to 15 amino acids. The CDR3 spells CASRISGGSNYGYTV.

The chain is built from TRBV18 and TRBJ2-1; 7 bases line up with TRBD2. The CDR3 length is 12 residues. Germline CDR1 reads KGHSH; CDR2 reads LQKENI. V shed 2 bases, J shed 9 bases, and the junction held 1 base outside the gene matches. CDR3 sequence (DNA): TGTGCCAGCTCACCAGGGAGGGGTGAGCAGTTCTTC. It encodes CASSPGRGEQFF. The full variable domain, in which reference TRBV18 and TRBJ2-1 provide the parts outside the CDR3, is NAGVMQNPRHLVRRRGQEARLRCSPMKGHSHVYWYRQLPEEGLKFMVYLQKENIIDESGMPKERFSAEFPKEGPSILRIQQVVRGDSAAYFCASSPGRGEQFFGPGTRLTVL.

This clonotype was observed a handful of times. The chain is built from TRBV27 and TRBJ2-1; D is undetermined. The germline V and J ends were trimmed by 2 bases and 2 bases, with 13 bases remaining between them. Germline-derived CDR1 and CDR2 are MNHEY and SMNVEV (reference sequence). This CDR3 region has 16 residues. The CDR3: CASSLNADTAYNEQFF. CDR3 nucleotide sequence: TGTGCCAGCAGTTTAAATGCGGATACGGCCTACAATGAGCAGTTCTTC.

In this sample, this clonotype turned up many times. This chain uses TRBV12-3 or TRBV12-4 with TRBJ1-3, with D possibly being TRBD1 (5 bases). V shed 4 bases and J shed 4 bases, with 17 bases lying between them. The CDR3 spans 16 residues. This CDR3 reads CASSSLGPGYGNTIYF. DNA of the CDR3: TGTGCCAGCAGTTCCTTAGGTCCAGGGTACGGAAACACCATATATTTT.